The 11 T cell receptor beta chains listed next were all sequenced from one sample in a study of chemoradiotherapy in HPV16-positive cancers (dated 2022 in TCRdb). Receptors were amplified or captured by the immunoSEQ multiplex PCR assay. TCRdb re-hosts the immuneACCESS table, in-frame sequences only. Its copies lack some clones; in the studies checked, an unresolved V gene accounts for under half of them, and the cause for the rest is not known. Here the sample has 8,500 to 9,000 clones; around 72% occur a single time. The leading ten clones occupy under 9.5% of the sample. Sample collection was performed from a patient who underwent chemoradiotherapy. The receptors come from a human donor with HPV-associated anogenital cancer.

V is TRBV29-1 and J is TRBJ2-5; 12 positions match TRBD2. The CDR3 is 14 amino acids. Germline V gene lookup returns CDR1 SQVTM and CDR2 ANQGSEA. V shed 7 bases and J 2 bases; nucleotides not matched to a gene: 5. The DNA for the CDR3 is TGCAGCGCTCTCGGACTAGCGGGACAAGAGACCCAGTACTTC. Translating it yields CSALGLAGQETQYF.

Points on this clone: Other DNA sequences from this sample encode an identical CDR3 as well. V is TRBV2 and J is TRBJ2-3; the D is unclear. CDR3 length equals 13 residues. Germline-derived CDR1 and CDR2 are SNHLY and FYNNEI. Trimming took off 6 bases at V and 2 bases at J, with 9 bases between the two ends. The DNA of the CDR3 is TGTGCCAGCAGCGAACCGTTCACAGATACGCAGTATTTT. It encodes CASSEPFTDTQYF.

Turning to this clone: One end of the junction does not line up with germline, which may come from a read error. This chain uses TRBV6-6 with TRBJ2-7; TRBD2 matches at 8 bases. Germline-derived CDR1 and CDR2 are MNHNY and SVGAGI (reference sequence). The CDR3 runs to 13 residues. DNA of the CDR3: TGTGCCAGCAGGAGCGGGAGCTCCTACGGGCAGTACTTC. Protein product: CASRSGSSYGQYF.

V gene TRBV7-8 combines with J gene TRBJ2-1; 7 bases line up with TRBD2. The J segment lost 2 bases and the V segment lost 0 bases, leaving 7 bases of the junction unmatched. CDR3 length equals 17 residues. Germline V gene data show CDR1 as SGHVS and CDR2 as FQNEAQ. In DNA, the CDR3 is TGTGCCAGCAGCTTAGCTTTTTCGGGAGGCGCCTACAATGAGCAGTTCTTC. Protein: CASSLAFSGGAYNEQFF.

The chain employs TRBV5-1 and TRBJ1-1; D gene uncertain. Germline loops: CDR1 SGHRS, CDR2 YFSETQ. The CDR3 runs 14 residues. V was shortened by 2 bases and J by 1 base, with 9 bases between the two germline ends. CDR3 region: CASSFAGGNTEAFF. CDR3 DNA: TGCGCCAGCAGCTTCGCTGGAGGGAACACTGAAGCTTTCTTT.

The CDR3 coding sequence is TGTGCCAGCAGCTTAGAGGCGGATGGCTACACCTTC. Encoded protein: CASSLEADGYTF. The J gene is TRBJ1-2, the V gene TRBV7-9; D is unclear. Germline V gives CDR1 SEHNR, CDR2 FQNEAQ (reference sequence). The ends were cut back, 1 base at V and 6 bases at J, with 6 bases in the middle. This CDR3 is 12 amino acids long. Based on the CDR3 plus reference TRBV7-9 and TRBJ1-2, the full variable domain is DTGVSQNPRHKITKRGQNVTFRCDPISEHNRLYWYRQTLGQGPEFLTYFQNEAQLEKSRLLSDRFSAERPKGSFSTLEIQRTEQGDSAMYLCASSLEADGYTFGSGTRLTVV.

The rearrangement links TRBV2 to TRBJ1-1; TRBD1 matches 8 bases. V gave up 4 bases and J gave up 0 bases; unmatched junction bases: 4. The germline V gene has CDR1 SNHLY and CDR2 FYNNEI. The length of the CDR3 is 15 residues. CDR3 coding DNA: TGTGCCAGCAGTGCACAGGGGGTCATGAACACTGAAGCTTTCTTT. The encoded protein is CASSAQGVMNTEAFF.

The genes are TRBV29-1 and TRBJ2-7; the D gene is possibly TRBD1 (5 bases). This CDR3 is built from 11 residues. V dropped 4 bases and J dropped 7 bases, with 11 bases sitting between them. CDR1 SQVTM and CDR2 ANQGSEA come from the germline V gene. The CDR3 protein is CSVGQGSEQYF. CDR3 sequence (DNA): TGCAGCGTTGGGCAGGGCTCTGAGCAGTACTTC.

The chain joins TRBV30 to TRBJ1-4, with D uncertain. Trimming took off 4 bases at V and 7 bases at J, with 10 bases between the two ends. Germline CDR1 is GTSNPN and CDR2 is SVGIG (reference sequence). The CDR3 is made up of 12 amino acids. In nucleotides, the CDR3 is TGTGCCTGGAACGTTTACCCTGAAAAACTGTTTTTT. It is translated as CAWNVYPEKLFF. The variable domain in full, with the rest retrieved from reference TRBV30 and TRBJ1-4, is SQTIHQWPATLVQPVGSPLSLECTVEGTSNPNLYWYRQAAGRGLQLLFYSVGIGQISSEVPQNLSASRPQDRQFILSSKKLLLSDSGFYLCAWNVYPEKLFFGSGTQLSVL.

This clone was observed a few times. The V and J genes are TRBV9 and TRBJ2-2, with TRBD1 matching over 9 bases. CDR3 length: 16 amino acids. V lost 3 bases to trimming and J lost 4 bases; unmatched junction nucleotides: 7. CDR1 and CDR2 (germline): SGDLS, YYNGEE. CDR3 nucleotides: TGTGCCAGCAGCGGACCCGGGACAGGGCCCACCGGGGAGCTGTTTTTT. It is translated as CASSGPGTGPTGELFF.

The chain combines TRBV6-4 with TRBJ2-3, with 9 bases fitting TRBD2. The CDR3 runs to 16 residues. The junction had 4 bases not matched to a gene; V was cut back by 3 bases and J by 0 bases. Germline CDR1 reads MRHNA; CDR2 reads SNTAGT. The CDR3 loop reads CASSESAGGSTDTQYF. The CDR3 nucleotides read TGTGCCAGCAGTGAATCCGCGGGAGGGAGCACAGATACGCAGTATTTT.